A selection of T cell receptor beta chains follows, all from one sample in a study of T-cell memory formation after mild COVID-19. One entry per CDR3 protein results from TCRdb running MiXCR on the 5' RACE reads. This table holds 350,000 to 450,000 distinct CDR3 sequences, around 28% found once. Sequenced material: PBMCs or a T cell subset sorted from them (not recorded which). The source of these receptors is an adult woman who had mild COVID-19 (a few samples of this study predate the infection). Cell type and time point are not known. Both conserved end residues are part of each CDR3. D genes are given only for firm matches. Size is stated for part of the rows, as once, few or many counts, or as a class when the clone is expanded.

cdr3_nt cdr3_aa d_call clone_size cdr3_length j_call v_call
TGCGCCAGCAACCGACTAGCGGGAGGGCCTAAGGAGCAGTTCTTT CASNRLAGGPKEQFF TRBD2 - 15 TRBJ2-1 TRBV23-1
TGTGCCAGCAGTTTGGATGTAGGGGTCCTCTACTACGAGCAGTACTTC CASSLDVGVLYYEQYF - - 16 TRBJ2-7 TRBV27
TGTGCCAGCAGCTTGACAACTAGCGCCTCCTACAATGAGCAGTTCTTC CASSLTTSASYNEQFF TRBD2 - 16 TRBJ2-1 TRBV7-6
TGTGCCAGCAACCTGGGAGGGAGAGGGTCACCCCTCCACTTT CASNLGGRGSPLHF - - 14 TRBJ1-6 TRBV7-2
TGTGCCAGCAGCCTCCCACCCTCCGTCGGGGACGGTTCGAAGCAGTACTTC CASSLPPSVGDGSKQYF - few 17 TRBJ2-7 TRBV7-9
TGTGCCAGCAGCCCCTATCTGAGCTCCTACGAGCAGTACTTC CASSPYLSSYEQYF - many 14 TRBJ2-7 TRBV7-2
TGTGCCAGCAGCTTAGTTACCTACGAGCAGTACTTC CASSLVTYEQYF - few 12 TRBJ2-7 TRBV7-2
TGTGCCAGCAGTTACTCCGGGACAGGGGGCGATGGCTACACCTTC CASSYSGTGGDGYTF TRBD1 - 15 TRBJ1-2 TRBV6-6
TGCAGTGCAACCGGACAGGGGACCGGCTATGGCTACACCTTC CSATGQGTGYGYTF TRBD1 few 14 TRBJ1-2 TRBV20-1
TGTGCCAGCAGCCGGACTAGCGGGGGGCCCCAAGAGACCCAGTACTTC CASSRTSGGPQETQYF TRBD2 few 16 TRBJ2-5 TRBV5-4
TGCAGCGTTTCGGGAGCGAACACTGAAGCTTTCTTT CSVSGANTEAFF - - 12 TRBJ1-1 TRBV29-1
TGTGCCAGCAGCTTAGAGTTTGTGCGGGGGTCTGGCTACACCTTC CASSLEFVRGSGYTF - few 15 TRBJ1-2 TRBV7-2
TGTGCCAGCAGCTTCGAACCCAACACCGGGGAGCTGTTTTTT CASSFEPNTGELFF - - 14 TRBJ2-2 TRBV7-9
TGCAGCGTTGAAGATGGAATTCAAGAGACCCAGTACTTC CSVEDGIQETQYF - few 13 TRBJ2-5 TRBV29-1
TGCGCCAGCAGCTGGGGTCGGGGGGGAAAAGGGAATGAGCAGTTCTTC CASSWGRGGKGNEQFF TRBD2 many 16 TRBJ2-1 TRBV5-1
TGTGCCAGCAGCCCGGGCCCCACCGGGGAGCTGTTTTTT CASSPGPTGELFF - many 13 TRBJ2-2 TRBV4-2
TGTGCCAGCAGCTTGGGAACAGGGTCGTCTCAGCCCCAGCATTTT CASSLGTGSSQPQHF - - 15 TRBJ1-5 TRBV5-6
TGTGCCAGCAGCCAAAGGCCCGGAGATACGCAGTATTTT CASSQRPGDTQYF - - 13 TRBJ2-3 TRBV3-1
TGTGCCAGCAGCTTAGTAAAGTCAAGCCAAGAGACCCAGTACTTC CASSLVKSSQETQYF - - 15 TRBJ2-5 TRBV7-9
TGTGCCAGCAGCCAACACACTTACGAGCAGTACTTC CASSQHTYEQYF - - 12 TRBJ2-7 TRBV6-5
TGTGCCAGCAGCCCCTTCGCGGGGGGACACAATGAGCAGTTCTTC CASSPFAGGHNEQFF TRBD2 - 15 TRBJ2-1 TRBV7-2
TGCAGCGTTCGGAGGACAGGTGGGAACACTGAAGCTTTCTTT CSVRRTGGNTEAFF TRBD1 many 14 TRBJ1-1 TRBV29-1
TGTGCCATCAGCGGTGGGGCGGTAGGGTTCGGGGCCAACGTCCTGACTTTC CAISGGAVGFGANVLTF - - 17 TRBJ2-6 TRBV10-3